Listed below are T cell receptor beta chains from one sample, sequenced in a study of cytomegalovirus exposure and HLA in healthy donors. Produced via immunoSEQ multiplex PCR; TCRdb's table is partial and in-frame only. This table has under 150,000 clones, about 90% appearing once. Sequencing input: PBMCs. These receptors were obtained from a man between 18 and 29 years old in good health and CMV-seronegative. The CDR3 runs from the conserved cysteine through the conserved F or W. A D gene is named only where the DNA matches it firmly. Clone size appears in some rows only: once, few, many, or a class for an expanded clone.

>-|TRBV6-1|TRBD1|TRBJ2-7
TGTGCCAGTTTTTCCGGGACAGGGAGGTACGAGCAGTACTTC
CASFSGTGRYEQYF
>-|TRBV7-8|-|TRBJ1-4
TGTGCCAGCAGCCCGAGAGACTTCGATGAAAAACTGTTTTTT
CASSPRDFDEKLFF
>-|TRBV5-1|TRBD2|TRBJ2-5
TGCGCCAGCAGTCCTCTAGCGGGGGAAGAGACCCAGTACTTC
CASSPLAGEETQYF
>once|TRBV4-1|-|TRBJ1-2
TGCGCCAGCAGCCAAGATTCGGGGGGAGCTAACTATGGCTACACCTTC
CASSQDSGGANYGYTF
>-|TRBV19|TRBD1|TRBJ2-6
TGTGCCAGTAGTATAGCAAGGGGACAGATCTCTGGGGCCAACGTCCTGACTTTC
CASSIARGQISGANVLTF
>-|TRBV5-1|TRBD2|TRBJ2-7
TGCGCCAGCAGCCCGGCGACTAGCCGAAACGAGCAGTACTTC
CASSPATSRNEQYF
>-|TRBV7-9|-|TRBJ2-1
TGTGCCCGGAGGTCCGCGGCGGGTGAGCAGTTCTTC
CARRSAAGEQFF
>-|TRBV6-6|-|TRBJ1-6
TGTGCCAGCACAGATCGGGTCCTGCTGTTCACCCTCCACTTT
CASTDRVLLFTLHF
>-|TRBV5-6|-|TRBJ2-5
TGTGCCAGCAGCCAAGACAGGCAGTACCAAGAGACCCAGTACTTC
CASSQDRQYQETQYF
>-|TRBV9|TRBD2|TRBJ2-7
TGTGCCAGCAGCGTCGAGACTAGCGGATTCTCCTACGAGCAGTACTTC
CASSVETSGFSYEQYF
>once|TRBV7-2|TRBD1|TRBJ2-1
TGTGCCAGCAGCTTAATGGGGGACAGGGGGATTAGTCCTGAGCAGTTCTTC
CASSLMGDRGISPEQFF
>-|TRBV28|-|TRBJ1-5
TGTGCCAGCAAGTCCACTAATCAGCCCCAGCATTTT
CASKSTNQPQHF
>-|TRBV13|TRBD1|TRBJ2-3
TGTGCCAGCAGCTTCGGAGACAGGGCGCGCACAGATACGCAGTATTTT
CASSFGDRARTDTQYF
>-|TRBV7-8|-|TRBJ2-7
TGTGCCAGCAGCTTATCTACGGGAATCGGCTACGAGCAGTACTTC
CASSLSTGIGYEQYF
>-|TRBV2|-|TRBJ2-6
TGTGCCAGCAGTGAAGAGAGAGGGGCCAACGTCCTGACTTTC
CASSEERGANVLTF
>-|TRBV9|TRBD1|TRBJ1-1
TGTGCCAGCACGCTGGGACAGGTAAACACTGAAGCTTTCTTT
CASTLGQVNTEAFF
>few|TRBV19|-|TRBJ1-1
TGTGCCAGTAGTATGTCACAGGGAGAAGCTTTCTTT
CASSMSQGEAFF
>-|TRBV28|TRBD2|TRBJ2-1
TGTGCCAGCAGTGAGCTCTCGGGCGGGAGGTACAATGAGCAGTTCTTC
CASSELSGGRYNEQFF
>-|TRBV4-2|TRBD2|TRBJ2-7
TGTGCCAGCAGCCAGGGCTCTAGCGGGGGCCTTTCCTACGAGCAGTACTTC
CASSQGSSGGLSYEQYF
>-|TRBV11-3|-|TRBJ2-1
TGTGCCAGCAGCTTAAACCGAGGCGGGACCTACAATGAGCAGTTCTTC
CASSLNRGGTYNEQFF
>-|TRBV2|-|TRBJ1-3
TGTGCCAGCAGTGGAGCATCGGTATCGGGAAACACCATATATTTT
CASSGASVSGNTIYF
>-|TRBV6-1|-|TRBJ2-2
TGTGCCGGAGGGGAAGGTTGGGGCACCGGGGAGCTGTTTTTT
CAGGEGWGTGELFF
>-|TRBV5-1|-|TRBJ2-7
TGCGCCAGCAGCTTGGCAGGGGCAGAACGCGAGCAGTACTTC
CASSLAGAEREQYF
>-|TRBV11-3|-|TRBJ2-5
TGTGCCAGCAGCACAGGGTGGGAAGAGACCCAGTACTTC
CASSTGWEETQYF
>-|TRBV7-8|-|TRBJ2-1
TGTGCCAGCAGCTTAGCATCATACAATGAGCAGTTCTTC
CASSLASYNEQFF
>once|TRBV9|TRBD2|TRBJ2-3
TGTGCCAGCAGCGTAATAAGACTAGCGGACACAGATACGCAGTATTTT
CASSVIRLADTDTQYF
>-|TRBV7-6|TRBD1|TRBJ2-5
TGTGCCAGCAGCTCGGCTTTGGGACAGGGGGTAAAGACCCAGTACTTC
CASSSALGQGVKTQYF